Listed below are T cell receptor beta chains from one sample, sequenced in a study of shared clonotypes between healthy human individuals. Using immunoSEQ multiplex PCR, the repertoire was profiled, and TCRdb retains in-frame clones only, with some absent. The sample shows about 690,000 clones, about nine tenths of them seen only once. Sequencing used memory CD8+ T cells from PBMCs. These receptors were taken from a man aged 18 to 35 in good health. Some clones in this sample may be carry-over from other donors' samples. CDR3s include the opening cysteine and the closing phenylalanine or tryptophan. The order of the fields is clone size, J gene, V gene, D gene, CDR3 protein. A D gene is named only where the DNA matches it firmly. The size of a clone is reported for some rows only, either as once, few or many, or as a class for expanded clones.

- TRBJ1-2 TRBV19 - CASLGPHGYTF
- TRBJ2-7 TRBV15 TRBD1 CATSTRPGQGSYEQYF
- TRBJ1-1 TRBV9 - CASSVTGTLGYTEAFF
- TRBJ2-7 TRBV29-1 - CSVAGGGVYEQYF
- TRBJ2-7 TRBV13 - CASSPPQEFSEQYF
- TRBJ2-1 TRBV18 - CASSPPTAYSYNEQFF
- TRBJ2-1 TRBV2 - CASSERVGNEQFF
- TRBJ1-5 TRBV28 - CASSFARDLDQPQHF
- TRBJ2-4 TRBV9 - CASSVGIGDIQYF
- TRBJ2-1 TRBV6-6 - CASSYYPGGRSSEQFF
- TRBJ2-1 TRBV5-1 - CASSGTRDLSYNEQFF
- TRBJ2-5 TRBV9 - CASSRGGPQETQYF
- TRBJ2-1 TRBV27 - CASSSGTRDNEQFF
- TRBJ2-7 TRBV27 - CASSLSRGTLSYEQYF
- TRBJ2-1 TRBV7-9 - CATLGRGNEQFF
- TRBJ2-7 TRBV7-9 - CASSPDNSYEQYF
- TRBJ1-4 TRBV6-5 - CASTTVNEKLFF
once TRBJ1-1 TRBV21-1 - CASSKWGSGPDRNTEAFF
- TRBJ1-2 TRBV19 TRBD1 CASSIVTGGGAGYTF
- TRBJ2-1 TRBV7-3 - CASSRRVGPYNEQFF
- TRBJ2-5 TRBV6-6 - CASSYYSGGGETQYF
- TRBJ2-1 TRBV25-1 - CASSEVGPGVYEQFF
- TRBJ2-7 TRBV13 - CASSSKWVSSYEQYF
- TRBJ2-2 TRBV19 TRBD2 CASRAGLASGELFF
- TRBJ2-5 TRBV4-1 TRBD2 CASSLRTSGQETQYF
- TRBJ2-7 TRBV19 - CASSMDNYEQYF
- TRBJ2-7 TRBV7-8 - CASSPRLTYEQYF
- TRBJ2-1 TRBV28 TRBD2 CASSPSPSGSNEQFF
- TRBJ2-7 TRBV9 - CASSVVSGGEQYF
few TRBJ1-1 TRBV30 - CAWSPGDTEAFF
- TRBJ2-5 TRBV5-1 TRBD2 CASSLFGTSGRAGETQYF
- TRBJ2-7 TRBV27 TRBD2 CASRPAGVPHEQYF